This TCR beta chain was captured by sequencing in a study of monozygotic twins with inflammatory bowel disease. Study conclusions and caveats: A reduction in TCRbeta diversity (inverse Simpson) was seen in IBD patients relative to healthy co-twins. Among IBD patients, fewer clonotypes were shared with others than among healthy twins, especially with disease activity. Some repertoire variability may stem from patients' differing immunosuppressive treatments.

The CDR3 consists of 14 residues. The germline gives CDR1 SGHTA, CDR2 FQGNSA. With respect to this clonotype: Antigen specificity is unknown.

Nested amplification of TCRalpha and TCRbeta cDNA involved two PCRs of around 16 and 10 cycles. No DNA is given; TCRdb re-called the 5' RACE reads and lists each CDR3 protein once. This sample's table has some 330,000 distinct CDR3 sequences. This TCR derives from a human donor with ulcerative colitis or Crohn's disease, or a healthy co-twin of an affected twin (not recorded which). The sample taken for sequencing was blood. The genes are TRBV7-2 and TRBJ2-7; lacking DNA, the TRBD2 call made by TCRdb goes unchecked. The CDR3 sequence: CASSLAETSGEQYF.